This is a list of T cell receptor beta chains from one sample in a study of patients and donors after allogeneic stem cell transplantation. TCRdb ran MiXCR on the RT-PCR reads and lists one entry per CDR3 protein. The table has tens of thousands of distinct CDR3 sequences, 5% seen once. Sequencing was carried out using blood, either unsorted or a sorted T cell fraction (not recorded which). The receptors originated from a human donor who was either an allogeneic HSCT recipient or a stem cell or donor lymphocyte infusion donor (not recorded which). It is not recorded whose cells these are; they may come from a transplant donor. CDR3s include the opening cysteine and the closing phenylalanine or tryptophan. The D gene is left open where the match is weak. Clone size is given for some rows only: seen once, a few or many times, or a class if the clone is expanded.

CDR3: CASSQGGLGQTYEQYF
DNA: TGCGCCAGCAGCCAAGGCGGGCTGGGACAGACCTACGAGCAGTACTTC
J: TRBJ2-7
size: many
V: TRBV4-1
D: TRBD1

CDR3: CASSPSGTEYGYTF
DNA: TGTGCCAGCAGCCCTTCCGGGACAGAGTATGGCTACACCTTC
J: TRBJ1-2
size: few
V: TRBV11-3
D: TRBD1

CDR3: CASSIGGGGFNPEAFF
DNA: TGTGCCAGTAGTATCGGTGGTGGAGGTTTTAATCCTGAAGCTTTCTTT
J: TRBJ1-1
size: many
V: TRBV19
D: .

CDR3: CASRSSPGGQDTQYF
DNA: TGTGCCAGCAGGTCCAGTCCCGGGGGCCAAGATACGCAGTATTTT
J: TRBJ2-3
size: .
V: TRBV7-8
D: .

CDR3: CASSLEGRSYEQYF
DNA: TGCGCCAGCAGCTTGGAAGGGAGGAGCTACGAGCAGTACTTC
J: TRBJ2-7
size: many
V: TRBV5-1
D: .

CDR3: CASTVLAGDTGELFF
DNA: TGCGCCAGCACCGTCCTAGCGGGAGACACCGGGGAGCTGTTTTTT
J: TRBJ2-2
size: many
V: TRBV5-1
D: TRBD2

CDR3: CASSWGTGMTEAFF
DNA: TGTGCCAGCAGCTGGGGGACAGGGATGACTGAAGCTTTCTTT
J: TRBJ1-1
size: few
V: TRBV7-9
D: TRBD1

CDR3: CASSDSGQETQYF
DNA: TGTGCCTCGTCTGATAGTGGACAAGAGACCCAGTACTTC
J: TRBJ2-5
size: many
V: TRBV10-3
D: .

CDR3: CASSEAGGDTQYF
DNA: TGTGCCAGCAGTGAAGCGGGGGGAGATACGCAGTATTTT
J: TRBJ2-3
size: many
V: TRBV25-1
D: TRBD2

CDR3: CASQIQEGTEAFF
DNA: TGTGCCAGCCAGATACAGGAGGGCACTGAAGCTTTCTTT
J: TRBJ1-1
size: few
V: TRBV12-3/TRBV12-4
D: .

CDR3: CASSHGQGGHNEQFF
DNA: TGCGCCAGCAGCCATGGACAGGGGGGTCACAATGAGCAGTTCTTC
J: TRBJ2-1
size: many
V: TRBV5-1
D: TRBD1

CDR3: CASSPGGRGTDTQYF
DNA: TGTGCCAGCAGCCCAGGGGGGCGGGGGACAGATACGCAGTATTTT
J: TRBJ2-3
size: many
V: TRBV11-2
D: .

CDR3: CASTVSGELFF
DNA: TGTGCCAGCACAGTATCCGGGGAGCTGTTTTTT
J: TRBJ2-2
size: medium-sized
V: TRBV2
D: .

CDR3: CASSLSNYNEQFF
DNA: TGTGCCAGCAGTTTATCCAACTACAATGAGCAGTTCTTC
J: TRBJ2-1
size: many
V: TRBV12-3/TRBV12-4
D: .

CDR3: CSARERTSLDTQYF
DNA: TGCAGTGCTAGAGAGCGGACTAGCTTAGATACGCAGTATTTT
J: TRBJ2-3
size: many
V: TRBV20-1
D: TRBD2

CDR3: CAISESDSLAPFQETQYF
DNA: TGTGCCATCAGTGAGTCGGACAGCTTGGCCCCCTTTCAAGAGACCCAGTACTTC
J: TRBJ2-5
size: .
V: TRBV10-3
D: .

CDR3: CSARPGTGYGYTF
DNA: TGCAGTGCTAGACCCGGGACAGGGTATGGCTACACCTTC
J: TRBJ1-2
size: many
V: TRBV20-1
D: TRBD1

CDR3: CASTRGLGTGELFF
DNA: TGTGCCAGCACCAGGGGGCTTGGCACCGGGGAGCTGTTTTTT
J: TRBJ2-2
size: many
V: TRBV6-1
D: TRBD1

CDR3: CASSNPGTSGTLTYEQYF
DNA: TGTGCCAGCAGCAACCCCGGGACTAGCGGGACACTCACCTACGAGCAGTACTTC
J: TRBJ2-7
size: many
V: TRBV21-1
D: .

CDR3: CSARGDSTNEKLFFF
DNA: .
J: TRBJ1-4
size: .
V: TRBV20-1
D: .

CDR3: CASAPDSSSYNEQFF
DNA: TGTGCTAGTGCTCCCGACTCGAGCTCCTACAATGAGCAGTTCTTC
J: TRBJ2-1
size: .
V: TRBV12-5
D: .

CDR3: CASSLALAGGQETQYF
DNA: TGCGCCAGCAGCTTGGCTTTAGCGGGGGGGCAAGAGACCCAGTACTTC
J: TRBJ2-5
size: many
V: TRBV5-1
D: TRBD2

CDR3: CASSFGTSGSRETQYF
DNA: TGTGCCAGCAGCTTTGGGACTAGCGGGAGTCGAGAGACCCAGTACTTC
J: TRBJ2-5
size: few
V: TRBV7-8
D: TRBD2

CDR3: CSGRAGSKNIQYF
DNA: TGCAGTGGTAGGGCGGGTTCCAAAAACATTCAGTACTTC
J: TRBJ2-4
size: many
V: TRBV20-1
D: .

CDR3: CASSSGSGSYEQYF
DNA: TGTGCCAGCAGTAGCGGGAGCGGGTCCTACGAGCAGTACTTC
J: TRBJ2-7
size: many
V: TRBV7-2
D: TRBD2

CDR3: CAWSTPGQGPIRSNQPQHF
DNA: TGTGCCTGGAGTACGCCGGGACAGGGACCTATAAGGAGCAATCAGCCCCAGCATTTT
J: TRBJ1-5
size: many
V: TRBV30
D: TRBD1

CDR3: CASSRTGYGYTF
DNA: TGTGCCAGCAGTCGGACAGGGTATGGCTACACCTTC
J: TRBJ1-2
size: few
V: TRBV12-3/TRBV12-4
D: TRBD1

CDR3: CASSQVGALYDYGYTF
DNA: TGTGCCAGCAGCCAAGTTGGAGCTTTATACGACTATGGCTACACCTTC
J: TRBJ1-2
size: many
V: TRBV3-1
D: .

CDR3: CSARKWPGVEDTQYF
DNA: TGCAGTGCTAGGAAGTGGCCGGGAGTGGAAGATACGCAGTATTTT
J: TRBJ2-3
size: many
V: TRBV20-1
D: .

CDR3: CASSPAPGGTDTQYF
DNA: TGTGCCAGCTCACCAGCACCAGGGGGCACAGATACGCAGTATTTT
J: TRBJ2-3
size: many
V: TRBV18
D: .

CDR3: CSARRTGGKVSNYGYTF
DNA: TGCAGTGCTAGGAGGACAGGGGGCAAGGTTTCGAACTATGGCTACACCTTC
J: TRBJ1-2
size: .
V: TRBV20-1
D: TRBD1

CDR3: CASSLRESSGNTIYF
DNA: TGTGCCAGCAGCCTCAGGGAGAGCTCTGGAAACACCATATATTTT
J: TRBJ1-3
size: many
V: TRBV7-9
D: .

CDR3: CSGGPTGGNGYTF
DNA: TGCAGCGGCGGCCCCACAGGGGGCAATGGCTACACCTTC
J: TRBJ1-2
size: few
V: TRBV29-1
D: TRBD1

CDR3: CASSHIRGEGAFF
DNA: TGCGCCAGCAGCCACATTAGAGGAGAGGGAGCTTTCTTT
J: TRBJ1-1
size: many
V: TRBV4-1
D: .

CDR3: CASSNRQGNSNQPQHF
DNA: TGTGCCAGTAGTAACCGACAGGGGAATAGCAATCAGCCCCAGCATTTT
J: TRBJ1-5
size: many
V: TRBV19
D: TRBD1

CDR3: CSARHPGNTIYF
DNA: TGCAGTGCTAGGCACCCCGGAAACACCATATATTTT
J: TRBJ1-3
size: many
V: TRBV20-1
D: .

CDR3: CASSVSPAGGGGELFF
DNA: TGTGCCAGCAGCGTATCCCCGGCAGGGGGGGGCGGGGAGCTGTTTTTT
J: TRBJ2-2
size: few
V: TRBV9
D: .

CDR3: CASSWQGANTGELFF
DNA: TGTGCCAGCAGTTGGCAGGGCGCGAACACCGGGGAGCTGTTTTTT
J: TRBJ2-2
size: many
V: TRBV27
D: .

CDR3: CASRLGTADAGELFF
DNA: TGTGCCAGCAGGCTTGGGACAGCCGACGCCGGGGAGCTGTTTTTT
J: TRBJ2-2
size: many
V: TRBV3-1
D: TRBD1

CDR3: CASSLVAADSYVKNIQYF
DNA: TGTGCCAGCAGCTTGGTTGCAGCGGACAGCTATGTTAAAAACATTCAGTACTTC
J: TRBJ2-4
size: few
V: TRBV5-6
D: .

CDR3: CASSLFPLQETQYF
DNA: TGTGCCAGCAGCCTTTTCCCCCTACAAGAGACCCAGTACTTC
J: TRBJ2-5
size: many
V: TRBV7-2
D: .